This T cell receptor (beta chain) was captured by sequencing in a study of blood T cell repertoires in COVID-19. Study-level background: Sites across the United States, Italy and Spain contributed samples from acute and convalescent COVID-19. Sample material is recorded as cDNA or gDNA derived from T cells, B-cell-depleted T cells, or PBMCs.

Authors' processing steps: Reference gene primer amplification in the assay estimated nucleated cell counts. Libraries were prepared by immunoSEQ multiplex PCR; TCRdb keeps only in-frame clonotypes and omits some of them. V, J and clone size are taken as reported in that table, and D and trimming were inferred from the DNA itself. Among over 100,000 clones listed, more than 60% were seen once. The TCR sequence derives from a woman aged 70 to 79 with acute or convalescent COVID-19. Sample: peripheral blood.

CDR3 residues: CASSQRTVNEKLFF. The DNA of the CDR3 is TGTGCCAGCAGCCAAAGGACTGTTAATGAAAAACTGTTTTTT. The rearrangement links TRBV7-9 to TRBJ1-4, with D hard to call. Germline loops: CDR1 SEHNR, CDR2 FQNEAQ (reference sequence). This CDR3 spans 14 amino acids. The V end lost 5 bases, the J end lost 4 bases, and 11 bases lay between the germline ends.